A single sample gave rise to the 5 T cell receptor beta chains below, sequenced in a study of blood T cell repertoires in COVID-19. Assay used: immunoSEQ multiplex PCR; TCRdb lists only in-frame clones, some missing. This sample has approximately 140,000 clones, with roughly 80% found just once. Sequencing was performed on PBMCs or T cells enriched from blood (not recorded which). The source is a man between 40 and 49 years old with acute COVID-19.

The rearrangement uses TRBV28 and TRBJ1-1; maybe TRBD1 (5 bases). The CDR3 has 12 amino acids. Trimming cost V 5 bases and J 8 bases, with 12 bases left between them. Germline V CDR1 and CDR2: MDHEN, SYDVKM. The CDR3 spells CASSPPTGEAFF. The CDR3 nucleotides are TGTGCCAGCAGTCCCCCCACAGGAGAAGCTTTCTTT.

This chain connects TRBV28 to TRBJ1-1; weak D call: TRBD1 (6 bases). V was pared by 5 bases and J by 0 bases, with 16 bases between. This CDR3 has 16 amino acids. Germline V gene lookup returns CDR1 MDHEN and CDR2 SYDVKM. CDR3 sequence (DNA): TGTGCCAGCAGTCCGGGATTGGACAGTATGAACACTGAAGCTTTCTTT. The encoded protein is CASSPGLDSMNTEAFF.

The chain recombines TRBV24-1 with TRBJ2-1; 7 bases align to TRBD2. CDR1 and CDR2 (germline): KGHDR, SFDVKD. This CDR3 is 14 amino acids long. The V segment lost 7 bases and the J segment 8 bases; nucleotides outside the gene matches: 10. As DNA, the CDR3 is TGTGCCACCAGGGAGGCCGGCGGGGGTGATGAGCAGTTCTTC. Translation: CATREAGGGDEQFF.

The chain combines TRBV29-1 with TRBJ1-2; no clear D gene. The CDR3 is made up of 14 amino acids. Between the trimmed V and J ends, which lost 6 bases and 2 bases, there was a span of 16 bases. Germline CDR1 and CDR2: SQVTM and ANQGSEA. The DNA for the CDR3 is TGCAGCGTCGCCGGACTGGAGAGGAACTATGGCTACACCTTC. Its protein product is CSVAGLERNYGYTF.

This clone was observed a single time. V and J are TRBV27 and TRBJ1-1; TRBD1 might be the D (5 bases). V was pared by 2 bases and J by 4 bases, with 8 bases between. The CDR3 length is 13 residues. Germline V gene lookup returns CDR1 MNHEY and CDR2 SMNVEV (reference sequence). The CDR3 coding sequence is TGTGCCAGCAGTTTACAGGGATCCACTGAAGCTTTCTTT. Its translation is CASSLQGSTEAFF.